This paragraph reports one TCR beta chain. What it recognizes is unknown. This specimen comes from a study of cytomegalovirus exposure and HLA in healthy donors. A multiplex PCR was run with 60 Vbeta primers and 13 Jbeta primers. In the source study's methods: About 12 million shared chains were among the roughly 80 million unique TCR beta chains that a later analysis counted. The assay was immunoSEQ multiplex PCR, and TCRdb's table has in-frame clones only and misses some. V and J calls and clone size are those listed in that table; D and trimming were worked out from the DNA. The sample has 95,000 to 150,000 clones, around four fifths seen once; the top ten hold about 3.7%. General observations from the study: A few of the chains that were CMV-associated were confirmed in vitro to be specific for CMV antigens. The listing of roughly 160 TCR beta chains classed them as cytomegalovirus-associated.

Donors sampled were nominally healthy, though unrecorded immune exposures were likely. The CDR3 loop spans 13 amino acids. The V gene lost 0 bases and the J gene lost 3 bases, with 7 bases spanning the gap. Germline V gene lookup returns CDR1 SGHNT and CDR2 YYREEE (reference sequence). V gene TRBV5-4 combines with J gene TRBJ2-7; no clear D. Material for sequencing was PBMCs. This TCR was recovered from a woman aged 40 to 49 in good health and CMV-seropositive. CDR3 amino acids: CASSLGQDYEQYF. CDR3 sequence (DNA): TGTGCCAGCAGCTTGGGTCAGGACTACGAGCAGTACTTC.